This T cell receptor (beta chain) was recovered during a study of T cells after yellow fever vaccination. TCRdb independently ran MiXCR on the 5' RACE reads; one entry per CDR3 protein. Found here are about 330,000 distinct CDR3 sequences, around 6.8% of them singletons; the top ten hold roughly a sixth. There are many counts of this clonotype. Trimming took 6 bases from V and 1 from J, leaving 12 bases between them. The CDR3 extends over 14 amino acids. Material: PBMCs, obtained roughly 46 days after the first yellow fever vaccination. This TCR came from a man between 18 and 35 years old who received the YFV17D yellow fever vaccine. The chain combines TRBV12-3 or TRBV12-4 with TRBJ1-1; D unclear. The chain's CDR3 is CASSPDRRNTEAFF. For the CDR3, the DNA is TGTGCCAGCAGCCCGGACCGTCGGAACACTGAAGCTTTCTTT.